What follows are 30 T cell receptor beta chains derived from one specimen sequenced in a study of blood T cell repertoires in COVID-19. This table comes from immunoSEQ multiplex PCR, and its TCRdb copy is limited to in-frame clones, with some not included. The profile shows 150,000 to 200,000 clones, around four fifths of them singletons. Sequenced input: peripheral blood. The receptors shown here come from a woman aged 70-85 years who had recovered from COVID-19.

The genes are TRBV6-5 and TRBJ1-6; D is perhaps TRBD1 (5 bases). The length of the CDR3 is 14 residues. V shed 10 bases and J shed 7 bases, with 17 bases lying between them. CDR1 and CDR2 from the germline V gene are MNHEY and SVGAGI. The CDR3 region is CANGAGGRNSPLHF. CDR3 nucleotide sequence: TGTGCCAACGGGGCCGGGGGTAGGAATTCACCCCTCCACTTT.

This clone has just one count. The chain links TRBV9 to TRBJ2-7; a weak D match, TRBD2 (6 bases). V was trimmed by 0 bases and J by 0 bases, leaving 7 bases between them. The germline V gene encodes CDR1 SGDLS and CDR2 YYNGEE. CDR3 length equals 14 residues. In nucleotides, the CDR3 is TGTGCCAGCAGCGTAGGGAGGGGCTCCTACGAGCAGTACTTC. Its translation is CASSVGRGSYEQYF.

This clone was seen only a few times. The chain uses TRBV19 and TRBJ1-1; TRBD1 might be the D (6 bases). From germline, CDR1 is LNHDA and CDR2 SQIVND (reference sequence). Trimming pared 3 bases from V and 3 bases from J, leaving 17 bases between. The length of the CDR3 is 16 residues. The CDR3 DNA reads as TGTGCCAGTAGTATGGCCCCCAGGGGCTGGGACACTGAAGCTTTCTTT. As protein: CASSMAPRGWDTEAFF. Full variable domain (rest looked up from reference TRBV19 and TRBJ1-1): DGGITQSPKYLFRKEGQNVTLSCEQNLNHDAMYWYRQDPGQGLRLIYYSQIVNDFQKGDIAEGYSVSREKKESFPLTVTSAQKNPTAFYLCASSMAPRGWDTEAFFGQGTRLTVV.

This chain connects TRBV11-2 to TRBJ1-2, with 8 bases identical to TRBD1. J was trimmed by 7 bases and V by 5 bases; bases with no gene match: 6. Germline CDR1 is SGHAT and CDR2 is FQNNGV. This CDR3 comprises 13 residues. The CDR3 region is CASSLQGGSGYTF. Written as DNA, the CDR3 is TGTGCCAGCAGCCTACAGGGGGGAAGTGGCTACACCTTC.

The gene calls are TRBV5-1 and TRBJ2-3; tentative D call: TRBD2 (5 bases). V lost 4 bases and J 11 bases, leaving 20 bases between the germline ends. The CDR3 runs 14 residues. Germline CDR1 reads SGHRS; CDR2 reads YFSETQ. Written as DNA, the CDR3 is TGCGCCAGCAGCAACACCAGACACCTCCGGGGGCAGTATTTT. The encoded protein is CASSNTRHLRGQYF. The full variable domain, in which reference TRBV5-1 and TRBJ2-3 provide the parts outside the CDR3, is KAGVTQTPRYLIKTRGQQVTLSCSPISGHRSVSWYQQTPGQGLQFLFEYFSETQRNKGNFPGRFSGRQFSNSRSEMNVSTLELGDSALYLCASSNTRHLRGQYFGPGTRLTVL.

V and J are TRBV14 and TRBJ2-6; 8 bases line up with TRBD1. V shed 5 bases, J shed 0 bases, and the junction held 3 bases outside the gene matches. This CDR3 has 16 residues. Germline V lookup: CDR1 SGHDN, CDR2 FVKESK. CDR3: CASSGTGGSGANVLTF. For the CDR3, the DNA is TGTGCCAGCAGCGGGACAGGAGGCTCTGGGGCCAACGTCCTGACTTTC.

This chain links TRBV10-3 with TRBJ2-2, with 7 nucleotides matching TRBD1. Per the germline V gene, CDR1 is ENHRY and CDR2 is SYGVKD. V lost 4 bases, J lost 1 base, and 3 bases stayed unmatched. The CDR3 contains 15 residues. CDR3 sequence: CAISGQGENTGELFF. CDR3 nucleotide sequence: TGTGCCATCAGTGGACAGGGCGAGAACACCGGGGAGCTGTTTTTT.

V is TRBV4-3 and J is TRBJ2-1, with 8 bases fitting TRBD2. V was clipped by 0 bases and J by 6 bases; unmatched bases: 16. The CDR3 totals 19 residues. CDR1 is LGHNA and CDR2 is YSLEER in the germline V gene. As DNA, the CDR3 is TGCGCCAGCAGCCAAGAGTCTCCCGGACTAGCATTGGCCCTCAATGAGCAGTTCTTC. Translating gives CASSQESPGLALALNEQFF.

For the CDR3, the DNA is TGTGCCAGCTCACCACCCAGGGTTTTGGGACACACAGATACGCAGTATTTT. It yields the protein CASSPPRVLGHTDTQYF. The chain is built from TRBV18 and TRBJ2-3; D is possibly TRBD1 (6 bases). V gave up 0 bases and J gave up 2 bases, with 15 bases separating them. CDR3 length: 17 amino acids. Germline V gives CDR1 KGHSH, CDR2 LQKENI.

In this sample, this clone turned up a few times. V is TRBV30 and J is TRBJ2-7, with 7 bases that match TRBD1. Trimming took 2 bases from V and 4 from J; bases not matched to a gene: 2. Germline V gives CDR1 GTSNPN, CDR2 SVGIG (reference sequence). This CDR3 region has 12 residues. The CDR3 DNA sequence: TGTGCCTGGAGTATGACAGGGTACGAGCAGTACTTC. This sequence encodes CAWSMTGYEQYF.

This clone was picked up a small number of times. CDR3 region: CASSLAPGDRGEKLFF. DNA of the CDR3: TGTGCCAGCAGCTTAGCGCCAGGGGACAGGGGGGAAAAACTGTTTTTT. The V call is TRBV7-9, the J call TRBJ1-4; TRBD1 matches 11 bases. The CDR3 spans 16 residues. Germline CDR1 reads SEHNR; CDR2 reads FQNEAQ (reference sequence). The trim removed 0 bases at V and 8 bases at J, leaving 5 bases unmatched. The full variable domain, with the rest looked up from reference TRBV7-9 and TRBJ1-4, is DTGVSQNPRHKITKRGQNVTFRCDPISEHNRLYWYRQTLGQGPEFLTYFQNEAQLEKSRLLSDRFSAERPKGSFSTLEIQRTEQGDSAMYLCASSLAPGDRGEKLFFGSGTQLSVL.

This chain connects TRBV7-3 to TRBJ2-7; perhaps TRBD1 as D (6 bases). The CDR3 has 14 residues. V lost 5 bases, J lost 3 bases, and 14 bases lay in between. CDR1 is SGHTA, CDR2 FQGTGA, per germline. The CDR3 protein is CASSLRGPNYEQYF. CDR3 nucleotide sequence: TGTGCCAGCAGCCTCAGGGGCCCCAACTACGAGCAGTACTTC.

This chain links TRBV30 with TRBJ2-1, with D possibly TRBD2 on 5 matching bases. The CDR3 loop spans 15 amino acids. The V end lost 0 bases, the J end lost 3 bases, and 12 bases lay between the germline ends. CDR1 GTSNPN and CDR2 SVGIG come from the germline V gene (reference sequence). In nucleotides, the CDR3 is TGTGCCTGGAGTGTACTTGGACGGGACTACAATGAGCAGTTCTTC. It translates to CAWSVLGRDYNEQFF.

The sample holds one count of this clone. The chain has TRBV9 and TRBJ1-2; TRBD1 matches at 8 bases. V lost 2 bases and J lost 4; bases outside the gene matches: 7. Germline assignment: CDR1 SGDLS and CDR2 YYNGEE. The CDR3 length is 15 residues. The CDR3, as DNA: TGTGCCAGCAGCGTTCGACAGGGGTCCCTCTATGGCTACACCTTC. This translates into CASSVRQGSLYGYTF.

The chain joins TRBV5-1 to TRBJ2-7, with 7 bases that match TRBD1. This CDR3 comprises 15 residues. Germline V CDR1 and CDR2: SGHRS, YFSETQ. V lost 4 bases to trimming and J lost 3 bases; unmatched junction nucleotides: 10. The CDR3, as DNA: TGCGCCAGCAGCGACGGACCAGGGGACAGCTACGAGCAGTACTTC. Translated: CASSDGPGDSYEQYF.

The V call is TRBV7-2, the J call TRBJ2-3, with 16 bases lining up with TRBD2. V shed 5 bases, J shed 8 bases, and the junction held 10 bases outside the gene matches. The CDR3 has 17 amino acids. Germline loops: CDR1 SGHTA, CDR2 FQGNSA. CDR3 DNA sequence: TGTGCCAGCAGCGTCCGACAGGGACTAGCGGGAGGGCGTACGCAGTATTTT. It is translated as CASSVRQGLAGGRTQYF.

The V call is TRBV9, the J call TRBJ2-5; 7 bases are a match to TRBD2. The CDR3 runs 15 residues. Losses at the gene ends were 0 bases for V and 4 bases for J; bases not matched to a gene: 6. Germline V lookup: CDR1 SGDLS, CDR2 YYNGEE. The CDR3 DNA reads TGTGCCAGCAGCGTAGCTGGGATAGCGGGAGAGACCCAGTACTTC. This translates into CASSVAGIAGETQYF.

This chain uses TRBV7-2 with TRBJ2-7; 9 nucleotides line up with TRBD2. The trim removed 2 bases at V and 4 bases at J, leaving 9 bases unmatched. This CDR3 is built from 16 residues. Germline V gene lookup returns CDR1 SGHTA and CDR2 FQGNSA. The DNA for the CDR3 is TGTGCCAGCAGCTTACCGTTTGCGGGGGGGCAATACGAGCAGTACTTC. Amino acids: CASSLPFAGGQYEQYF.

This clone was observed a single time. This chain connects TRBV12-5 to TRBJ1-4; tentative D call: TRBD1 (6 bases). The CDR3 totals 16 residues. Trimming removed 6 bases at V and 3 bases at J, with 17 bases between. Germline lookup yields CDR1 LGHNT and CDR2 FRNRAP. The CDR3 DNA is TGTGCTAGTGGCACGCGGACAGAACACTCTAATGAAAAACTGTTTTTT. This encodes CASGTRTEHSNEKLFF.

The chain has TRBV9 and TRBJ2-3, with 8 positions matching TRBD2. V trimming: 4 bases; J trimming: 4 bases; junction bases outside the gene matches: 11. CDR1 and CDR2 from the germline V gene are SGDLS and YYNGEE. This CDR3 has 16 amino acids. The CDR3 DNA sequence: TGTGCCAGCAGCCCCCTTCGGGGGGGGAGGGCAGATACGCAGTATTTT. Protein product: CASSPLRGGRADTQYF.

The chain is built from TRBV5-3 and TRBJ2-7; maybe TRBD2 (7 bases). TRBV5-3 is filed as an ORF, its function uncertain. This CDR3 is built from 14 residues. V gave up 7 bases and J gave up 7 bases, with 21 bases separating them. The CDR3 protein is CARPLEGGRWEQYF. The DNA for the CDR3 is TGTGCCAGACCCCTAGAGGGGGGGAGGTGGGAGCAGTACTTC.

The chain links TRBV11-3 to TRBJ1-1; no definite D call. Germline loops: CDR1 SGHNT, CDR2 YENEEA. Deletions cut 4 bases from V and 5 bases from J, with 11 bases between. The CDR3 has 13 amino acids. The CDR3 nucleotides are TGTGCCAGCAGCTCCGGAGTGCGTACTGAAGCTTTCTTT. Protein sequence: CASSSGVRTEAFF.

The chain couples TRBV6-2 or TRBV6-3 to TRBJ2-7, with a weak D call TRBD2 (5 bases). Germline V lookup: CDR1 MNHEY, CDR2 SVGEGT. The CDR3 covers 15 residues. V shed 5 bases and J shed 6 bases, with 20 bases lying between them. CDR3 sequence reads: CASSRATSPAGEQYF. The CDR3 DNA is TGTGCCAGCAGTAGGGCAACCTCCCCGGCGGGCGAGCAGTACTTC.

This CDR3 is CASSLTGFTNVLTF. The CDR3 DNA follows: TGCGCCAGCAGCCTCACAGGGTTCACCAACGTCCTGACTTTC. The V gene is TRBV4-1, the J gene TRBJ2-6; possibly TRBD1 for D (6 bases). Germline assignment: CDR1 MGHRA and CDR2 YSYEKL. The V gene lost 4 bases and the J gene lost 8 bases, with 12 bases spanning the gap. The CDR3 runs to 14 residues.

This clone was recorded once. The chain recombines TRBV4-1 with TRBJ1-2; possibly TRBD1 for D (6 bases). Deletions cut 0 bases from V and 4 bases from J, with 15 bases between. CDR1 is MGHRA, CDR2 YSYEKL, per germline. The CDR3 runs 16 residues. The CDR3 region is CASSQDLTRQVYGYTF. CDR3 bases: TGCGCCAGCAGCCAAGATCTTACCCGACAGGTCTATGGCTACACCTTC.

The genes are TRBV5-4 and TRBJ1-1, with D possibly matching TRBD1 (6 bases). V was clipped by 9 bases and J by 3 bases, with 21 bases between them. The CDR3 loop spans 15 amino acids. Germline CDR1 is SGHNT and CDR2 is YYREEE (reference sequence). The CDR3 loop reads CATGVQGRGDTEAFF. The CDR3 coding sequence is TGTGCCACTGGGGTACAGGGCAGAGGGGACACTGAAGCTTTCTTT.

The gene calls are TRBV12-3 or TRBV12-4 and TRBJ2-4, with 7 bases matching TRBD2. CDR3 size: 13 residues. Trimming at V came to 6 bases and at J to 7 bases, leaving 6 bases not matched to a gene. Here the CDR3 DNA reads TGTGCCAGCAGCGCTAGCGGCGGGAACATTCAGTACTTC. Its translation is CASSASGGNIQYF.

This clone was found a few times. This chain links TRBV5-1 with TRBJ1-6; D unresolved. Germline V gives CDR1 SGHRS, CDR2 YFSETQ. Trimming removed 0 bases at V and 8 bases at J, with 6 bases between. The CDR3 contains 13 residues. CDR3 coding DNA: TGCGCCAGCAGCTTGGTTCTCGATTCACCCCTCCACTTT. This encodes CASSLVLDSPLHF.

The chain joins TRBV18 to TRBJ2-5, with TRBD2 matching 9 bases. The CDR3 loop spans 17 amino acids. Germline CDR1 is KGHSH and CDR2 is LQKENI. J gave up 3 bases and V 3 bases, and 11 bases lay outside the gene matches. The CDR3 region is CASSPPRGGAAEETQYF. The CDR3 bases are TGTGCCAGCTCACCCCCCCGCGGGGGGGCCGCCGAAGAGACCCAGTACTTC.

V and J are TRBV18 and TRBJ2-3; D may be TRBD2 (5 bases). Trimming shortened V by 5 bases and J by 2 bases, and 11 bases separated the two germline ends. Germline V gene sequence: CDR1 KGHSH, CDR2 LQKENI. The CDR3 contains 14 residues. The CDR3 bases are TGTGCCAGCTCAAAGGGAGCGGACACAGATACGCAGTATTTT. Protein: CASSKGADTDTQYF.